Shown below are 6 T cell receptor beta chains from a single sample sequenced in a study of identical twins. TCRdb ran MiXCR on the 5' RACE reads and lists one entry per CDR3 protein. The table records 400,000 to 650,000 distinct CDR3 sequences, less than 25% of them present only once. The sample also formed part of further work on T cells expressing NK-cell markers.

Sample: CD4+ T cells sorted from blood. The receptor source for this set is a woman aged 18-35 years in good health.

This rearrangement joins TRBV5-1 to TRBJ1-1, with D maybe TRBD1 (5 bases). The CDR3 contains 13 residues. The germline V gene encodes CDR1 SGHRS and CDR2 YFSETQ. V was pared by 6 bases and J by 3 bases, with 12 bases between. CDR3 amino acids: CASMSRVDTEAFF. The DNA for the CDR3 is TGCGCCAGCATGAGCAGGGTGGACACTGAAGCTTTCTTT.

This clonotype has a handful of counts. The chain links TRBV12-3 or TRBV12-4 to TRBJ2-7, with 9 bases identical to TRBD2. The CDR3 runs to 18 residues. The V gene end was trimmed by 3 bases and the J gene end by 1 base; junction bases not matched to a gene: 13. Here the CDR3 DNA reads TGTGCCAGCAGTTTCGAGACAAGACTAGCGGAACTTTCCTACGAGCAGTACTTC. This gives the protein CASSFETRLAELSYEQYF.

This clonotype appeared a few times. The chain combines TRBV5-5 with TRBJ2-4; D ambiguous. The CDR3 length is 14 residues. Germline CDR1 is SGHKS and CDR2 is YYEKEE (reference sequence). V was shortened by 0 bases and J by 1 base, with 5 bases between the two germline ends. CDR3 protein: CASSLDWAKNIQYF. The CDR3 nucleotides are TGTGCCAGCAGCTTGGACTGGGCCAAAAACATTCAGTACTTC.

The chain has TRBV20-1 and TRBJ1-1; 8 bases map to TRBD1. There are 14 residues in the CDR3. Per germline, CDR1 DFQATT and CDR2 SNEGSKA (reference sequence). V lost 6 bases, J lost 2 bases, and 8 bases stayed unmatched. The CDR3 sequence: CSALGTGPNTEAFF. The CDR3 nucleotides are TGCAGTGCCCTCGGGACAGGCCCTAACACTGAAGCTTTCTTT.

This clonotype was seen more than once but under ten times. The junction shows a germline mismatch at one end, possibly a read error. The V and J genes are TRBV5-1 and TRBJ2-1, with TRBD2 matching over 8 bases. The CDR3 is 18 residues long. CDR1 is SGHRS and CDR2 is YFSETQ in the germline V gene. The CDR3 region is CASSLAPWVAGLPNEPFF. The CDR3 bases are TGCGCCAGCAGCTTGGCCCCGTGGGTAGCGGGGTTGCCCAATGAGCCGTTCTTC. Full variable domain (missing parts from reference TRBV5-1 and TRBJ2-1): KAGVTQTPRYLIKTRGQQVTLSCSPISGHRSVSWYQQTPGQGLQFLFEYFSETQRNKGNFPGRFSGRQFSNSRSEMNVSTLELGDSALYLCASSLAPWVAGLPNEPFFGPGTRLTVL.

This clonotype has more than one count but fewer than ten. The CDR3 is CASSVEIGSSYEQYF. DNA of the CDR3: TGTGCCAGCAGCGTAGAAATCGGCAGCTCCTACGAGCAGTACTTC. V usage is TRBV9 and J usage is TRBJ2-7, with D unclear. The CDR3 runs 15 residues. Germline V CDR1 and CDR2: SGDLS, YYNGEE. V shed 0 bases and J shed 0 bases, with 10 bases lying between them.